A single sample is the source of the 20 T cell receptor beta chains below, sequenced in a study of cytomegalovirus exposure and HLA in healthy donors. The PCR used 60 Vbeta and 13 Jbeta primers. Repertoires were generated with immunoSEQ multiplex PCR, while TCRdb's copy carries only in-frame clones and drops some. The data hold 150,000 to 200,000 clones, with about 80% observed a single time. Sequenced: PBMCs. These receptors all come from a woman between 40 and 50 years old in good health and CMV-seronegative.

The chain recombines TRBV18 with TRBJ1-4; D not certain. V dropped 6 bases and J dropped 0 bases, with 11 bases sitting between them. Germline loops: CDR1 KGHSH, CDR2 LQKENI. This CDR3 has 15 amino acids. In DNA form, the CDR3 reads TGTGCCAGCTCCCCTTCGTACTCAACTAATGAAAAACTGTTTTTT. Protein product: CASSPSYSTNEKLFF.

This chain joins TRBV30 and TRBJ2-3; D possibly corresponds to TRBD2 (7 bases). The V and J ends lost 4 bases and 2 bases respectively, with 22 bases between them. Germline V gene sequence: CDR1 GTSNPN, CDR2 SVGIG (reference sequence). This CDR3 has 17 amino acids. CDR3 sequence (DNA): TGTGCCTGGAACAGGGAGGGGCCCCCCTTACCCACAGATACGCAGTATTTT. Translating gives CAWNREGPPLPTDTQYF. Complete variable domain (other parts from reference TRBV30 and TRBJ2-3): SQTIHQWPATLVQPVGSPLSLECTVEGTSNPNLYWYRQAAGRGLQLLFYSVGIGQISSEVPQNLSASRPQDRQFILSSKKLLLSDSGFYLCAWNREGPPLPTDTQYFGPGTRLTVL.

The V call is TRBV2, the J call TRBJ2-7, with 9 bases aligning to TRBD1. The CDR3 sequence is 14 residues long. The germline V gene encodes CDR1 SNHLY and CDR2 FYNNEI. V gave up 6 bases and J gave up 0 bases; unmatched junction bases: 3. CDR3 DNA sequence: TGTGCCAGCAGAAACAGGGGGCACTCCTACGAGCAGTACTTC. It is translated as CASRNRGHSYEQYF.

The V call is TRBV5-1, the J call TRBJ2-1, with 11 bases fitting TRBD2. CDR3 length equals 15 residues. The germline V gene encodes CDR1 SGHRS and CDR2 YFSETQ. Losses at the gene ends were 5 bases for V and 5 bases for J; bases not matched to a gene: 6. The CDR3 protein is CASRSGTSGHNEQFF. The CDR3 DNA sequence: TGCGCCAGCAGATCCGGGACTAGCGGTCACAATGAGCAGTTCTTC.

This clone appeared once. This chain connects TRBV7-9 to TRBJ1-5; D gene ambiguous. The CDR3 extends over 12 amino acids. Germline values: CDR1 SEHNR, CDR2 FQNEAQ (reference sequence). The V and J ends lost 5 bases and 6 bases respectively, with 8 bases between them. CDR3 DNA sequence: TGTGCCAGCAGCGCCGACATTCAGCCCCAGCATTTT. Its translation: CASSADIQPQHF.

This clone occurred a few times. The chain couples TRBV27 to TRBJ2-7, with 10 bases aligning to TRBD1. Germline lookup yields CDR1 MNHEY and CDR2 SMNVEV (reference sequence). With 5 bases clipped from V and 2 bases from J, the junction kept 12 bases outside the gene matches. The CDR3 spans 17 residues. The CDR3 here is CASSPPFSGQGPYEQYF. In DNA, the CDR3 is TGTGCCAGCAGTCCCCCATTTTCGGGACAGGGGCCCTACGAGCAGTACTTC.

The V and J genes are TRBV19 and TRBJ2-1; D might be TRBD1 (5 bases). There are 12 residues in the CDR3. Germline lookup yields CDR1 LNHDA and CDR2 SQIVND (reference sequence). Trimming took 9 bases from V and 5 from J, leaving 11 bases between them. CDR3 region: CASRDSHNEQFF. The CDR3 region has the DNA TGTGCCAGCCGTGACAGCCACAATGAGCAGTTCTTC.

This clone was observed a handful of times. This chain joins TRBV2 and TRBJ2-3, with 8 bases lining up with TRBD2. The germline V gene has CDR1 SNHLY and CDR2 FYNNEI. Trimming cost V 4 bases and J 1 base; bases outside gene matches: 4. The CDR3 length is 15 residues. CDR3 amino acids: CASSVLAGRTDTQYF. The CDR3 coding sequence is TGTGCCAGCAGTGTCTTAGCGGGGCGCACAGATACGCAGTATTTT.

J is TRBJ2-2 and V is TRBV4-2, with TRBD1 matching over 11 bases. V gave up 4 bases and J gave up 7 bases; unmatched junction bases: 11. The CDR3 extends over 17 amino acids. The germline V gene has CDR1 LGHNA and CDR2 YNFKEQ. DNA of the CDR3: TGTGCCAGCAGCCCTGGACAGGGGGCTAGGTCGGACGGGGAGCTGTTTTTT. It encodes CASSPGQGARSDGELFF.

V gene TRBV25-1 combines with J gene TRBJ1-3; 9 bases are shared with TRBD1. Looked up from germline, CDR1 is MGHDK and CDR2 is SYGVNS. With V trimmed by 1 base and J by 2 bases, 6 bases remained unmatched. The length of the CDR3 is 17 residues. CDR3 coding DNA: TGTGCCAGCAGTGAATCCCCGGGACAGGGTACTGGAAACACCATATATTTT. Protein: CASSESPGQGTGNTIYF. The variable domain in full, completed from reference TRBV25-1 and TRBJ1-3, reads EADIYQTPRYLVIGTGKKITLECSQTMGHDKMYWYQQDPGMELHLIHYSYGVNSTEKGDLSSESTVSRIRTEHFPLTLESARPSHTSQYLCASSESPGQGTGNTIYFGEGSWLTVV.

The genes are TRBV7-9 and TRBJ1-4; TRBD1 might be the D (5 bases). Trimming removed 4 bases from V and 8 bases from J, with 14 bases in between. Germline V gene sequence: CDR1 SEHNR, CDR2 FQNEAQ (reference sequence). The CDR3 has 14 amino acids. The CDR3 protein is CASSSGLLGEKLFF. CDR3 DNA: TGTGCCAGCAGCTCGGGACTCTTAGGGGAAAAACTGTTTTTT. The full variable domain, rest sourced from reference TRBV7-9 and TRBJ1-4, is DTGVSQNPRHKITKRGQNVTFRCDPISEHNRLYWYRQTLGQGPEFLTYFQNEAQLEKSRLLSDRFSAERPKGSFSTLEIQRTEQGDSAMYLCASSSGLLGEKLFFGSGTQLSVL.

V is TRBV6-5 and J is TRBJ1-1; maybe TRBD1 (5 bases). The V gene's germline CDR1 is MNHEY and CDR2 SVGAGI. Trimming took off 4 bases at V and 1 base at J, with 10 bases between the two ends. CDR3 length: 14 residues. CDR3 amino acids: CASSSQGRNTEAFF. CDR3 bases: TGTGCCAGCAGTTCGCAGGGCAGGAACACTGAAGCTTTCTTT.

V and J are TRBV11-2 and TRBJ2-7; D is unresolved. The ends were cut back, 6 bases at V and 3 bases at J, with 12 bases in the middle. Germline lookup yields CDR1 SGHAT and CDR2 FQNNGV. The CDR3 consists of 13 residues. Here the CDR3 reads CASSPPGHYEQYF. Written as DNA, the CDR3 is TGTGCCAGCAGTCCCCCGGGTCACTACGAGCAGTACTTC.

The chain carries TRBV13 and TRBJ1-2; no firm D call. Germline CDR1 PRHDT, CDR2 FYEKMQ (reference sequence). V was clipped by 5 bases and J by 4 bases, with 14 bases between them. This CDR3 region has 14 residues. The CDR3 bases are TGTGCCAGCAGCCTTGGGAGACAAAGCTATGGCTACACCTTC. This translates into CASSLGRQSYGYTF.

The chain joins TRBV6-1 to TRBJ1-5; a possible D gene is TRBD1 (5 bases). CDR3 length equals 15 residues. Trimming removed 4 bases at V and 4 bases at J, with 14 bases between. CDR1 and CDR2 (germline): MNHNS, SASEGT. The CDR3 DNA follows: TGTGCCAGCAGTGGACAGTTATACGGGAATCAGCCCCAGCATTTT. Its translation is CASSGQLYGNQPQHF.

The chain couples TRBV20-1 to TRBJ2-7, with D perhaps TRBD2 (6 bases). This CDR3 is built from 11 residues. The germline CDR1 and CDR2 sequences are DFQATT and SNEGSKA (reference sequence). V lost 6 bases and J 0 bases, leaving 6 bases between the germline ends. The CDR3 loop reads CSAGSSYEQYF. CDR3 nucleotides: TGCAGTGCCGGGAGCTCCTACGAGCAGTACTTC.

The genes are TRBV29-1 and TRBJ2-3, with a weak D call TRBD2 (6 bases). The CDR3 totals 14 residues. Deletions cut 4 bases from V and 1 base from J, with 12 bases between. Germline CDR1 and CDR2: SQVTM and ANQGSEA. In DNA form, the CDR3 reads TGCAGCGTTGTTACGCGGGGCCGCACAGATACGCAGTATTTT. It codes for CSVVTRGRTDTQYF.

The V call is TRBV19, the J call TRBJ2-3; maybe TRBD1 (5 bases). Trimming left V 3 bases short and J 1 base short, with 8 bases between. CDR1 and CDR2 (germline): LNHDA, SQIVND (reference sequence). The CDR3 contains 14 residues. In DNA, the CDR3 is TGTGCCAGTAGTATGACAGTTGGCACAGATACGCAGTATTTT. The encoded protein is CASSMTVGTDTQYF.

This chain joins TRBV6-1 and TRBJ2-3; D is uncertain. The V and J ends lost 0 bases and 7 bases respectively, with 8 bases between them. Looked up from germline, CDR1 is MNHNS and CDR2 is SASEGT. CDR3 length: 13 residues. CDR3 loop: CASSEARDNTQYF. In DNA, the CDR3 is TGTGCCAGCAGTGAAGCGCGTGATAATACGCAGTATTTT.

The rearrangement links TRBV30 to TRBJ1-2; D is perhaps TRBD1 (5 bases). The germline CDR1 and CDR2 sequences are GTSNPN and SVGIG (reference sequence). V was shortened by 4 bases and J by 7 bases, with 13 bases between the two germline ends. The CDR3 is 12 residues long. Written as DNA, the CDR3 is TGTGCCTGGAATGCAGGGAAGGTTGGCTACACCTTC. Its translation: CAWNAGKVGYTF.